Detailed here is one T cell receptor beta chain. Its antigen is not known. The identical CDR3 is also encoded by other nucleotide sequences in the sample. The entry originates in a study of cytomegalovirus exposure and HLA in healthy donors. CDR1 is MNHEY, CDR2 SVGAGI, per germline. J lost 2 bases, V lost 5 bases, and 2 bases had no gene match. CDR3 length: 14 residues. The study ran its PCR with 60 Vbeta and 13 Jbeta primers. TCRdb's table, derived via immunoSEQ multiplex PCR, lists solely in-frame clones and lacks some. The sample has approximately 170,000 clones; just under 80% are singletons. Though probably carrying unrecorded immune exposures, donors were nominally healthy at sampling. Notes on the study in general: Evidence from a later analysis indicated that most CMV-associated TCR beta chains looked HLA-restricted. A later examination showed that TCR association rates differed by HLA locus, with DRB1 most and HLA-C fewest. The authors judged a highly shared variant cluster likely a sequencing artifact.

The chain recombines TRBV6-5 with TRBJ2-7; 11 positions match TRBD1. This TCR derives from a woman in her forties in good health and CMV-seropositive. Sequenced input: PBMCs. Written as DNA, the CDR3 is TGTGCCAGCAGTCCGGGACAGGGGGCCTACGAGCAGTACTTC. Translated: CASSPGQGAYEQYF.